These 29 T cell receptor beta chains originate from one sample sequenced in a study of shared clonotypes between healthy human individuals. CD45RO-negative cells were positively selected for CCR7, leaving out terminally differentiated effector memory CD45RA+ cells. TCRdb keeps only in-frame clones here, not all; method: immunoSEQ multiplex PCR. The data hold millions of clones, with just under 95% observed a single time. Sequenced material: naive CD8+ T cells sorted from blood. The receptors come from a man between 18 and 29 years old in good health.

V gene TRBV11-3 combines with J gene TRBJ2-2; D unresolved. Germline loops: CDR1 SGHNT, CDR2 YENEEA. CDR3 length equals 13 residues. Deletions cut 5 bases from V and 5 bases from J, with 9 bases between. CDR3 DNA: TGTGCCAGCAGCCCGACCTGGACCGGGGAGCTGTTTTTT. Its protein product is CASSPTWTGELFF.

The chain combines TRBV27 with TRBJ2-7; maybe TRBD1 (6 bases). The CDR3 has 16 amino acids. Trimming pared 4 bases from V and 6 bases from J, leaving 22 bases between. Germline CDR1 reads MNHEY; CDR2 reads SMNVEV (reference sequence). CDR3: CASSSPGHLAFGEQYF. Written as DNA, the CDR3 is TGTGCCAGCAGTTCCCCGGGACACCTAGCCTTTGGCGAGCAGTACTTC.

The chain employs TRBV10-2 and TRBJ2-7; TRBD2 aligns across 9 bases. The CDR3 is 15 amino acids. Germline V CDR1 and CDR2: WSHSY, SAAADI. The V gene end was trimmed by 3 bases and the J gene end by 3 bases; junction bases not matched to a gene: 6. The CDR3 bases are TGCGCCAGCAGTGAAGTAGCGGGAGTCTACTACGAGCAGTACTTC. This translates into CASSEVAGVYYEQYF.

This chain uses TRBV27 with TRBJ1-2; D gene ambiguous. The CDR3 covers 14 residues. Germline V CDR1 and CDR2: MNHEY, SMNVEV (reference sequence). V shed 6 bases and J shed 3 bases, with 14 bases lying between them. DNA for the CDR3: TGTGCCAGCAGGATCATAGGGAATTACTATGGCTACACCTTC. This gives the protein CASRIIGNYYGYTF.

The rearrangement joins TRBV13 to TRBJ1-6, with TRBD1 as a possible D gene (6 bases). V was pared by 0 bases and J by 7 bases, with 16 bases between. CDR3 length: 17 residues. CDR1 is PRHDT, CDR2 FYEKMQ, per germline (reference sequence). In nucleotides, the CDR3 is TGTGCCAGCAGCTTAGGGGGCGCGCAGGGGCACAATTCACCCCTCCACTTT. Translating gives CASSLGGAQGHNSPLHF.

V gene TRBV28 combines with J gene TRBJ2-7, with 7 positions matching TRBD1. Losses at the gene ends were 6 bases for V and 4 bases for J; bases not matched to a gene: 12. The germline V gene encodes CDR1 MDHEN and CDR2 SYDVKM. CDR3 length: 15 residues. The CDR3 region is CASSLRQGKWYEQYF. The DNA of the CDR3 is TGTGCCAGCAGCCTTAGACAGGGCAAATGGTACGAGCAGTACTTC. The whole variable domain, filled in from reference TRBV28 and TRBJ2-7, reads DVKVTQSSRYLVKRTGEKVFLECVQDMDHENMFWYRQDPGLGLRLIYFSYDVKMKEKGDIPEGYSVSREKKERFSLILESASTNQTSMYLCASSLRQGKWYEQYFGPGTRLTVT.

The chain carries TRBV7-9 and TRBJ1-1, with D perhaps TRBD1 (6 bases). CDR3 size: 15 residues. Trimming left V 3 bases short and J 2 bases short, with 13 bases between. Germline lookup yields CDR1 SEHNR and CDR2 FQNEAQ (reference sequence). CDR3 amino acids: CASSLSQGINTEAFF. In DNA, the CDR3 is TGTGCCAGCAGCTTGAGCCAGGGGATCAACACTGAAGCTTTCTTT.

The chain carries TRBV5-6 and TRBJ2-7; D possibly uses TRBD1 or TRBD2 (5 bases each). The CDR3 is made up of 15 amino acids. Trimming removed 1 base at V and 2 bases at J, with 13 bases between. Per the germline V gene, CDR1 is SGHDT and CDR2 is YYEEEE. The CDR3: CASSLRVPGPYEQYF. The CDR3 coding sequence is TGTGCCAGCAGCTTGCGGGTCCCGGGACCCTACGAGCAGTACTTC.

This clone has a single count. The chain joins TRBV6-5 to TRBJ1-1; perhaps TRBD1 as D (5 bases). Deletions cut 4 bases from V and 7 bases from J, with 7 bases between. CDR1 and CDR2 (germline): MNHEY, SVGAGI. The CDR3 loop spans 11 amino acids. CDR3: CASSWRGEAFF. DNA for the CDR3: TGTGCCAGCAGTTGGAGGGGTGAAGCTTTCTTT.

The chain has TRBV10-3 and TRBJ2-3, with 11 bases matching TRBD2. The CDR3 has 16 amino acids. From germline, CDR1 is ENHRY and CDR2 SYGVKD. V gave up 0 bases and J gave up 4 bases; unmatched junction bases: 3. As DNA, the CDR3 is TGTGCCATCAGTGAGTCGACACTAGCGGGGGCAGATACGCAGTATTTT. It yields the protein CAISESTLAGADTQYF.

The chain recombines TRBV11-2 with TRBJ2-1; D is possibly TRBD1 or TRBD2 (5 bases each). The CDR3 loop spans 14 amino acids. V gave up 3 bases and J gave up 8 bases, with 14 bases separating them. The germline gives CDR1 SGHAT, CDR2 FQNNGV. Written as DNA, the CDR3 is TGTGCCAGCAGCTTTTGGAACGGGGCGGATGAGCAGTTCTTC. Amino acid sequence: CASSFWNGADEQFF.

The chain employs TRBV29-1 and TRBJ1-2, with D hard to call. CDR3 length: 13 amino acids. CDR1 is SQVTM and CDR2 is ANQGSEA in the germline V gene. The V gene lost 5 bases and the J gene lost 2 bases, with 12 bases spanning the gap. The CDR3 sequence is CSVFEGGNYGYTF. The CDR3 nucleotides read TGCAGCGTTTTTGAGGGCGGAAACTATGGCTACACCTTC. Full variable domain (remainder filled in from reference TRBV29-1 and TRBJ1-2): SAVISQKPSRDICQRGTSLTIQCQVDSQVTMMFWYRQQPGQSLTLIATANQGSEATYESGFVIDKFPISRPNLTFSTLTVSNMSPEDSSIYLCSVFEGGNYGYTFGSGTRLTVV.

V and J are TRBV7-9 and TRBJ2-4; D not certain. CDR3 length: 17 amino acids. V was clipped by 6 bases and J by 0 bases, with 18 bases between them. CDR1 and CDR2 from the germline V gene are SEHNR and FQNEAQ (reference sequence). The CDR3 DNA follows: TGTGCCAGCAGTTCTCGGGCGGATTTTCTAGCCAAAAACATTCAGTACTTC. Protein: CASSSRADFLAKNIQYF.

CDR3 sequence (DNA): TGCGCCAGCAGCCAAGAGAGGTTTGGCTACACCTTC. It yields the protein CASSQERFGYTF. This sequence joins TRBV4-1 and TRBJ1-2; D unclear. The germline gives CDR1 MGHRA, CDR2 YSYEKL. Between the trimmed V and J ends, which lost 0 bases and 7 bases, there was a span of 6 bases. CDR3 length: 12 residues.

V gene TRBV28 combines with J gene TRBJ2-7, with a tentative D call TRBD2 (7 bases). Germline values: CDR1 MDHEN, CDR2 SYDVKM. V was clipped by 3 bases and J by 6 bases, with 15 bases between them. The CDR3 sequence is 14 residues long. In DNA, the CDR3 is TGTGCCAGCAGTTTTAGGGGGGGTCCCTCCGAGCAGTACTTC. It translates to CASSFRGGPSEQYF.

The chain recombines TRBV7-9 with TRBJ1-1; D might be TRBD1 (6 bases). Germline assignment: CDR1 SEHNR and CDR2 FQNEAQ (reference sequence). CDR3 length: 15 amino acids. V gave up 5 bases and J gave up 3 bases, with 16 bases separating them. CDR3 residues: CASSGRGIGDTEAFF. The CDR3, as DNA: TGTGCCAGCAGCGGCAGGGGCATCGGGGACACTGAAGCTTTCTTT.

This chain uses TRBV28 with TRBJ2-3; D may correspond to TRBD1 or TRBD2 (5 bases each). V shed 6 bases and J shed 0 bases, with 16 bases lying between them. The germline V gene encodes CDR1 MDHEN and CDR2 SYDVKM. The CDR3 totals 16 residues. CDR3 DNA sequence: TGTGCCAGCAGCCGGACCGGGGCCCCTAGCACAGATACGCAGTATTTT. Amino acid sequence: CASSRTGAPSTDTQYF.

In this sample, this clone turned up once. V and J are TRBV5-4 and TRBJ2-3; 11 bases are a match to TRBD2. The ends lost 4 bases at V and 5 bases at J; junction bases unmatched: 12. Germline V gene data show CDR1 as SGHNT and CDR2 as YYREEE (reference sequence). This CDR3 has 17 residues. The CDR3 coding sequence is TGTGCCAGCAGCCTTGGCCCACTAGCGGGAGTTGGAGATACGCAGTATTTT. Its protein product is CASSLGPLAGVGDTQYF.

The chain links TRBV7-9 to TRBJ1-1; no clear D gene. The CDR3 has 15 amino acids. With 3 bases removed from V and 0 bases from J, the gap between germline ends came to 11 bases. Germline CDR1 reads SEHNR; CDR2 reads FQNEAQ (reference sequence). The CDR3 protein is CASSFAGGMNTEAFF. The CDR3 region has the DNA TGTGCCAGCAGCTTCGCAGGCGGAATGAACACTGAAGCTTTCTTT. The whole variable domain, filled in from reference TRBV7-9 and TRBJ1-1, reads DTGVSQNPRHKITKRGQNVTFRCDPISEHNRLYWYRQTLGQGPEFLTYFQNEAQLEKSRLLSDRFSAERPKGSFSTLEIQRTEQGDSAMYLCASSFAGGMNTEAFFGQGTRLTVV.

This clone was detected once. The chain links TRBV9 to TRBJ1-1; possible D gene TRBD1, 5 bases. Trimming removed 0 bases at V and 2 bases at J, with 8 bases between. CDR1 and CDR2 from the germline V gene are SGDLS and YYNGEE. The CDR3 length is 14 residues. The CDR3 coding sequence is TGTGCCAGCAGCGTAGCAGGGAGTAACACTGAAGCTTTCTTT. Translation gives CASSVAGSNTEAFF.

The gene calls are TRBV11-2 and TRBJ2-5, with D possibly TRBD2 on 5 matching bases. V was trimmed by 5 bases and J by 2 bases, leaving 12 bases between them. Per germline, CDR1 SGHAT and CDR2 FQNNGV. The CDR3 spans 14 residues. In nucleotides, the CDR3 is TGTGCCAGCAGCCCACCCGGGAATCAAGAGACCCAGTACTTC. Translating it yields CASSPPGNQETQYF.

The chain couples TRBV4-1 to TRBJ1-1, with a tentative D call TRBD1 (5 bases). V lost 1 base and J 1 base, leaving 7 bases between the germline ends. Germline values: CDR1 MGHRA, CDR2 YSYEKL. The CDR3 is 14 amino acids. The CDR3 DNA is TGCGCCAGCAGCCAAGTGGGACCGAACACTGAAGCTTTCTTT. This sequence encodes CASSQVGPNTEAFF.

The rearrangement links TRBV11-2 to TRBJ2-1; 8 nucleotides match TRBD1. With V trimmed by 5 bases and J by 4 bases, 10 bases remained unmatched. The length of the CDR3 is 16 residues. Per germline, CDR1 SGHAT and CDR2 FQNNGV. CDR3 coding DNA: TGTGCCAGCAGCCTGACAGGGGATCAAAAATACAATGAGCAGTTCTTC. It yields the protein CASSLTGDQKYNEQFF.

This chain connects TRBV5-6 to TRBJ2-7; 13 bases fit TRBD2. Germline CDR1 is SGHDT and CDR2 is YYEEEE. The CDR3 is 15 residues long. The V gene end was trimmed by 4 bases and the J gene end by 4 bases; junction bases not matched to a gene: 5. The CDR3 loop reads CASSDGTSGVYEQYF. In DNA form, the CDR3 reads TGTGCCAGCAGCGACGGGACTAGCGGGGTTTACGAGCAGTACTTC.

J is TRBJ2-3 and V is TRBV2; 13 positions match TRBD2. The J segment lost 2 bases and the V segment lost 6 bases, leaving 8 bases of the junction unmatched. The length of the CDR3 is 17 residues. Germline lookup yields CDR1 SNHLY and CDR2 FYNNEI. CDR3 coding DNA: TGTGCCAGCAGCTCCGGACTAGCGGGGGAGCTCACAGATACGCAGTATTTT. Encoded protein: CASSSGLAGELTDTQYF.

This sequence joins TRBV7-9 and TRBJ2-1; the D gene is possibly TRBD2 (7 bases). V shed 5 bases and J shed 5 bases, with 13 bases lying between them. Germline V CDR1 and CDR2: SEHNR, FQNEAQ (reference sequence). The CDR3 contains 14 residues. The CDR3 region has the DNA TGTGCCAGCAGCGGGGAGGGGGTCCACAATGAGCAGTTCTTC. This translates into CASSGEGVHNEQFF.

The chain joins TRBV4-1 to TRBJ2-1, with 8 positions matching TRBD1. The germline CDR1 and CDR2 sequences are MGHRA and YSYEKL. V lost 0 bases to trimming and J lost 7 bases; unmatched junction nucleotides: 8. The CDR3 is 16 amino acids. CDR3 nucleotide sequence: TGCGCCAGCAGCCAAGAAGGGGGGACAGGTCCAAATGAGCAGTTCTTC. This encodes CASSQEGGTGPNEQFF.

The CDR3 DNA reads TGCGCCAGCAGCCAAGAAGGCCCTGGGTCCGTCTACTCCTACGAGCAGTACTTC. This gives the protein CASSQEGPGSVYSYEQYF. V gene TRBV4-3 combines with J gene TRBJ2-7; unclear D gene. The CDR3 totals 18 residues. CDR1 LGHNA and CDR2 YSLEER come from the germline V gene. V was cut by 0 bases and J by 0 bases, with 18 bases left in between.

J is TRBJ2-2 and V is TRBV9; 12 nucleotides line up with TRBD2. Germline V CDR1 and CDR2: SGDLS, YYNGEE. V was pared by 3 bases and J by 7 bases, with 7 bases of the junction left unmatched. There are 16 residues in the CDR3. The DNA for the CDR3 is TGTGCCAGCAGCGCGGGACTAGCGGGTTATGTCGGGGAGCTGTTTTTT. Protein product: CASSAGLAGYVGELFF. The full variable domain, completed using reference TRBV9 and TRBJ2-2, is DSGVTQTPKHLITATGQRVTLRCSPRSGDLSVYWYQQSLDQGLQFLIQYYNGEERAKGNILERFSAQQFPDLHSELNLSSLELGDSALYFCASSAGLAGYVGELFFGEGSRLTVL.